These 2 T cell receptor beta chains originate from one sample sequenced in a study of post-analysis software for immune sequencing data. Unique molecular identifiers were present in the TCR beta cDNA libraries. TCRdb called the PCR reads again in MiXCR, with one record for every CDR3 protein. The data contain 350,000 to 450,000 distinct CDR3 sequences, around 37% of them singletons. Notes on the study in general: Patients carried five TRBV segments more frequently than controls did, and TRBV5-6, TRBV5-1 and TRBV20-1 were among them.

Their specific antigens are unknown. The sample was blood. These receptors all stem from a girl between 10 and 17 years old with multiple sclerosis.

The chain joins TRBV5-1 to TRBJ1-1, with unresolved D. Germline CDR1 and CDR2: SGHRS and YFSETQ. This CDR3 region has 16 residues. V gave up 0 bases and J gave up 0 bases, with 12 bases separating them. The CDR3: CASSLGIQRMNTEAFF. The DNA of the CDR3 is TGCGCCAGCAGCTTGGGTATACAACGAATGAACACTGAAGCTTTCTTT.

V usage is TRBV7-9 and J usage is TRBJ2-7, with D tentatively TRBD1 (6 bases). Germline V gene lookup returns CDR1 SEHNR and CDR2 FQNEAQ (reference sequence). CDR3 length: 15 amino acids. V lost 2 bases, J lost 4 bases, and 15 bases lay in between. The DNA of the CDR3 is TGTGCCAGCAGCTTATACGGCCCAAGGGGGTACGAGCAGTACTTC. Translating it yields CASSLYGPRGYEQYF.